The T cell receptor beta chain under discussion was sequenced for a study of blood T cells in healthy people across ages. Study conclusions and caveats: Roughly linearly, TCR beta diversity per million T cells fell as age increased.

PCR was performed a second time for about 6 to 12 cycles using a sample-barcoded 5' primer and a J-beta primer mix. Each cDNA molecule received a tag from a template-switch adaptor that had 12 random nucleotides. There were at least 2.5 million CDR3-containing paired-end reads obtained from each sample. MiXCR, run by TCRdb on the 5' RACE reads, gives a single entry per CDR3 protein. The data show approximately 680,000 distinct CDR3 sequences, with about a third seen just once and approximately 15% held by the top ten. This clonotype was seen many times. What it binds is unknown. Germline CDR1 is GTSNPN and CDR2 is SVGIG (reference sequence). With V trimmed by 2 bases and J by 7 bases, 7 bases remained unmatched. The CDR3 is made up of 14 amino acids.

The chain couples TRBV30 to TRBJ2-1; TRBD2 agrees at 8 bases. What was sequenced was blood. The clonotype comes from a woman at least 80 years old in good health. The chain's CDR3 is CAWSRGGPSNEQFF. The CDR3, as DNA: TGTGCCTGGAGTCGCGGGGGGCCCAGTAATGAGCAGTTCTTC.